The sequence of this TCR beta chain was determined in a study of T-cell memory formation after mild COVID-19. Study in general: There were largely donor-specific TCR clusters. Notes on the study in general: While clones contracting from day 15 to 85 were balanced between CD4 and CD8, later expanders leaned CD4+.

This clonotype was observed a handful of times. Its specificity is not known. The junction had 11 bases not matched to a gene; V was cut back by 6 bases and J by 5 bases. The CDR3 covers 15 residues. 5'RACE with constant-segment primers built TCRalpha and TCRbeta cDNA libraries with UMIs. TCRdb reprocessed the 5' RACE reads via MiXCR and lists one record per CDR3 protein. The repertoire holds roughly 150,000 distinct CDR3 sequences, 13% seen once, with 2.5% to 3.5% in the top ten. The material sequenced was PBMCs or a T cell subset sorted from them (not recorded which). The V call is TRBV12-3 or TRBV12-4, the J call TRBJ1-1, with 8 bases aligning to TRBD1. The receptor was derived from a man between 18 and 29 years old who had mild COVID-19 (a few samples of this study predate the infection). Cell type and time point are not known. As DNA, the CDR3 is TGTGCCAGCAGCCGAACCAGGGGGCTGGGGACTGAAGCTTTCTTT. Protein sequence: CASSRTRGLGTEAFF.